These T cell receptor beta chains were read from a single sample in a study of CD8+ T cells in alopecia areata. Sequencing was performed with immunoSEQ multiplex PCR; in TCRdb, only in-frame clones are kept and a portion is missing. The sample shows about 180,000 clones, about three fifths of them seen only once. The material sequenced was CD4+ T cells sorted from blood, taken at approximately week 61, from a patient treated with tofacitinib. All receptors come from a human donor with alopecia areata. Both conserved end residues are part of each CDR3. A D gene is named only where the DNA matches it firmly.

>TRBD2|TRBV30
CAWSTGSGITDTQYF
>.|TRBV7-2
CASSLQKATNEKLFF
>TRBD1|TRBV7-9
CASSLTGAHEQYF
>.|TRBV6-5
CASSPLTGGNTEAFF
>.|TRBV30
CAWSVSHPDTIYF
>TRBD1|TRBV28
CASSLLGGQGRTDTQYF
>.|TRBV19
CASSISGPAYEQYF
>.|TRBV2
CASKGGLDNEQFF
>.|TRBV5-1
CASSLGGTNTGELFF
>TRBD2|TRBV4-1
CASSQELSGGLNEQFF
>.|TRBV9
CASSVDAWEAGNTIYF
>TRBD1|TRBV5-1
CASSWTGQGQNTGELFF
>.|TRBV13
CASSSRQATNYGYTF
>.|TRBV4-1
CASSQGTSFETQYF
>.|TRBV2
CASRYRVKGEKLFF
>.|TRBV6-1
CASSEEAWGFTYEQYF
>.|TRBV5-1
CASSPGSANQPQHF
>.|TRBV7-8
CASSLSRGSYEQYF
>.|TRBV30
CAWSFATSGANVLTF
>.|TRBV19
CASSVRDEKLFF
>.|TRBV7-9
CASSLAPRWGVRGSYEQYF
>.|TRBV7-9
CASSLAGVGDSGFF
>.|TRBV25-1
CASSEYTGGAFF
>.|TRBV6-5
CASSRREPNTEAFF
>.|TRBV25-1
CASSEETKPNYGYTF
>TRBD2|TRBV13
CASRRGAAGGYEQYF
>.|TRBV7-9
CASSLEQGSYEQYF
>TRBD1|TRBV4-2
CASSQVRDRGGYTF
>.|TRBV19
CASSPTQANTEAFF
>.|TRBV11-2
CASSVTRQVSAFF
>.|TRBV4-1
CASSQERARGNSPLHF
>.|TRBV7-9
CASSSFGQRDTQYF
>TRBD1|TRBV19
CASTPQGTTYEQYF
>.|TRBV30
CACNRASYEQYF
>.|TRBV4-1
CASSLTGSTQPQHF
>.|TRBV11-2
CASSPRQGSGELFF
>.|TRBV5-1
CASSNKGGGSTEAFF